This TCR beta chain is drawn from a study of T-cell memory formation after mild COVID-19. Study outcomes and limitations: Memory sampled before infection contained some responding clones, suggesting cross-reactive memory joined. Contracting clones from day 15 to 85 had balanced CD4/CD8; later expanders favoured CD4+.

It was 5'RACE with constant-segment primers that produced the TCR alpha and TCR beta cDNA libraries, which carried sample barcodes and UMIs. TCRdb redid the calling of the 5' RACE reads with MiXCR, one entry per CDR3 protein. The top ten clones hold 7.5% to 9.5% of a sample with 400,000 or so distinct CDR3 sequences, around 20% of them seen once. V lost 8 bases and J 0 bases, leaving 16 bases between the germline ends. This CDR3 has 15 amino acids. In the case of this clonotype: Its target is not known.

This TCR was recovered from an adult woman who had mild COVID-19 (a few samples of this study predate the infection). Cell type and time point are not known. Sample: PBMCs or a T cell subset sorted from them (not recorded which). The V call is TRBV12-3 or TRBV12-4, the J call TRBJ1-1; D gene uncertain. CDR3 protein: CASLPYGAMNTEAFF. CDR3 sequence (DNA): TGTGCCAGCCTCCCCTATGGAGCGATGAACACTGAAGCTTTCTTT.